These 24 T cell receptor beta chains share one sample of origin, sequenced in a study of STAT3 mutations in large granular lymphocyte leukemia. Study-wide points: Every T-cell large granular lymphocyte leukemia patient had at least one immunodominant TCR beta clonotype.

No antigen is known for these receptors. Here immunoSEQ multiplex PCR was the method, and the copy in TCRdb shows in-frame clones only, minus some. The top ten clones hold about 15% of a sample with several thousand clones, 34% of them seen once. The sequencing input was peripheral blood mononuclear cells. These TCRs come from a woman aged 40 to 50 with T-cell large granular lymphocyte leukemia. Some clones in this sample may be carry-over from other donors' samples.

V and J are TRBV7-2 and TRBJ1-2, with 7 bases lining up with TRBD1. Germline CDR1 is SGHTA and CDR2 is FQGNSA. Trimming took 5 bases from V and 3 from J; bases not matched to a gene: 9. The CDR3 loop spans 15 amino acids. In nucleotides, the CDR3 is TGTGCCAGCAGCCCAGACAGGGTTTTTGACTATGGCTACACCTTC. Its translation is CASSPDRVFDYGYTF.

The chain recombines TRBV27 with TRBJ1-2; D is perhaps TRBD1 (5 bases). The CDR3 length is 15 residues. Trimming took off 3 bases at V and 3 bases at J, with 14 bases between the two ends. Per the germline V gene, CDR1 is MNHEY and CDR2 is SMNVEV (reference sequence). Here the CDR3 reads CASSLGPLPDYGYTF. In nucleotides, the CDR3 is TGTGCCAGCAGTTTGGGACCGCTCCCTGACTATGGCTACACCTTC.

This clone was seen more than once but under ten times. The V and J genes are TRBV19 and TRBJ2-7; D not certain. CDR3 length: 15 amino acids. V lost 6 bases, J lost 2 bases, and 17 bases lay in between. The germline CDR1 and CDR2 sequences are LNHDA and SQIVND (reference sequence). The CDR3 DNA reads TGTGCCAGTAGCCACTCGGTGTTTGGCCCCTACGAGCAGTACTTC. This encodes CASSHSVFGPYEQYF.

This chain's CDR3 is CASGSYRGAYEQYF. For the CDR3, the DNA is TGTGCCAGCGGATCTTATCGTGGGGCCTACGAGCAGTACTTC. The chain employs TRBV6-6 and TRBJ2-7; D remains unclear. The V gene lost 8 bases and the J gene lost 2 bases, with 16 bases spanning the gap. The CDR3 sequence is 14 residues long. Per germline, CDR1 MNHNY and CDR2 SVGAGI (reference sequence).

The genes are TRBV6-6 and TRBJ2-7; TRBD2 might be the D (5 bases). Deletions cut 1 base from V and 3 bases from J, with 13 bases between. This CDR3 has 15 amino acids. Germline CDR1 is MNHNY and CDR2 is SVGAGI (reference sequence). CDR3 region: CASSYFEGWHYEQYF. Here the CDR3 DNA reads TGTGCCAGCAGTTACTTTGAGGGCTGGCACTACGAGCAGTACTTC.

This clone was recorded a few times. The chain combines TRBV7-9 with TRBJ1-2; 10 nucleotides align to TRBD1. CDR3 length: 16 residues. V lost 0 bases to trimming and J lost 2 bases; unmatched junction nucleotides: 3. The germline V gene encodes CDR1 SEHNR and CDR2 FQNEAQ (reference sequence). In DNA, the CDR3 is TGTGCCAGCAGCTTAGCAGGGACAGGGGTCAACTATGGCTACACCTTC. Its translation: CASSLAGTGVNYGYTF.

This clone has a handful of counts. This chain links TRBV9 with TRBJ2-7, with a weak D call TRBD2 (5 bases). Trimming removed 0 bases at V and 7 bases at J, with 11 bases between. CDR1 and CDR2 (germline): SGDLS, YYNGEE. The CDR3 runs 13 residues. The CDR3 region is CASSVGGMGEQYF. The CDR3 bases are TGTGCCAGCAGCGTAGGAGGGATGGGTGAGCAGTACTTC.

As DNA, the CDR3 is TGTGCCAGCAGTGAATACAGGACAGCCACTAACTATGGCTACACCTTC. This encodes CASSEYRTATNYGYTF. V is TRBV2 and J is TRBJ1-2; D may be TRBD1 (6 bases). The germline CDR1 and CDR2 sequences are SNHLY and FYNNEI. This CDR3 comprises 16 residues. Trimming left V 2 bases short and J 0 bases short, with 13 bases between. Full variable domain (missing parts from reference TRBV2 and TRBJ1-2): EPEVTQTPSHQVTQMGQEVILRCVPISNHLYFYWYRQILGQKVEFLVSFYNNEISEKSEIFDDQFSVERPDGSNFTLKIRSTKLEDSAMYFCASSEYRTATNYGYTFGSGTRLTVV.

The rearrangement links TRBV7-9 to TRBJ1-1, with 7 bases aligning to TRBD1. The CDR3 covers 13 residues. Germline CDR1 SEHNR, CDR2 FQNEAQ (reference sequence). V shed 5 bases, J shed 5 bases, and the junction held 5 bases outside the gene matches. The CDR3 DNA follows: TGTGCCAGCAGCCGCCTACAGGGGACTGAAGCTTTCTTT. Its protein is CASSRLQGTEAFF. Complete variable domain (other parts from reference TRBV7-9 and TRBJ1-1): DTGVSQNPRHKITKRGQNVTFRCDPISEHNRLYWYRQTLGQGPEFLTYFQNEAQLEKSRLLSDRFSAERPKGSFSTLEIQRTEQGDSAMYLCASSRLQGTEAFFGQGTRLTVV.

The chain combines TRBV5-4 with TRBJ2-3; the D is unclear. V lost 3 bases and J lost 2, with 4 bases in between. Germline values: CDR1 SGHNT, CDR2 YYREEE (reference sequence). This CDR3 region has 12 residues. The CDR3 reads CASSSTTDTQYF. CDR3 sequence (DNA): TGTGCCAGCAGCTCGACCACAGATACGCAGTATTTT.

The chain couples TRBV4-2 to TRBJ2-5; weak D call: TRBD2 (6 bases). CDR3 length: 14 amino acids. The V gene's germline CDR1 is LGHNA and CDR2 YNFKEQ. V gave up 1 base and J gave up 5 bases, with 11 bases separating them. The CDR3 nucleotides read TGTGCCAGCAGCCAAGGCGGGGTACTGGAGACCCAGTACTTC. Translating it yields CASSQGGVLETQYF.

The chain couples TRBV29-1 to TRBJ1-2, with 10 bases matching TRBD1. The V and J ends lost 7 bases and 2 bases, in that order; junction bases with no gene match: 7. The CDR3 contains 14 residues. CDR1 and CDR2 from the germline V gene are SQVTM and ANQGSEA. As DNA, the CDR3 is TGCAGCGCCCGACAGGGGGCTGGGAACTATGGCTACACCTTC. Residues: CSARQGAGNYGYTF.

This chain links TRBV5-6 with TRBJ1-1; D ambiguous. Deletions cut 1 base from V and 0 bases from J, with 13 bases between. Germline V gene sequence: CDR1 SGHDT, CDR2 YYEEEE. The CDR3 runs to 16 residues. CDR3 loop: CASSLLGRVLNTEAFF. The CDR3, as DNA: TGTGCCAGCAGCTTGTTGGGGAGGGTCCTGAACACTGAAGCTTTCTTT.

This clone was seen a few times. The CDR3 is CASSVGGSSYEQYF. The CDR3 DNA reads as TGTGCCAGCAGCGTAGGTGGCAGCAGCTACGAGCAGTACTTC. The chain couples TRBV9 to TRBJ2-7; no clear D. The V gene lost 0 bases and the J gene lost 3 bases, with 10 bases spanning the gap. This CDR3 has 14 residues. Germline V gives CDR1 SGDLS, CDR2 YYNGEE.

This sequence joins TRBV18 and TRBJ2-1, with D perhaps being TRBD1 or TRBD2 (5 bases each). V dropped 3 bases and J dropped 7 bases, with 16 bases sitting between them. Germline loops: CDR1 KGHSH, CDR2 LQKENI. The CDR3 has 15 residues. The CDR3 loop is CASSPRGQLGNEQFF. The CDR3 DNA follows: TGTGCCAGCTCACCGAGGGGCCAACTAGGTAATGAGCAGTTCTTC.

This clone showed up just a few times. V usage is TRBV5-1 and J usage is TRBJ1-2; tentatively, D is TRBD1 (6 bases). The CDR3 sequence is 14 residues long. Between the trimmed V and J ends, which lost 5 bases and 0 bases, there was a span of 11 bases. The germline CDR1 and CDR2 sequences are SGHRS and YFSETQ. CDR3 sequence: CASSDGGSNYGYTF. The CDR3 bases are TGCGCCAGCAGTGATGGGGGCTCTAACTATGGCTACACCTTC.

This sequence joins TRBV30 and TRBJ1-2, with D perhaps matching TRBD1 (5 bases). Germline CDR1 reads GTSNPN; CDR2 reads SVGIG (reference sequence). The CDR3 has 11 residues. The V end lost 3 bases, the J end lost 9 bases, and 11 bases lay between the germline ends. CDR3 region: CAWRQGARYTF. CDR3 in DNA: TGTGCCTGGAGGCAAGGGGCCCGCTACACCTTC.

This clone was seen a handful of times. The chain couples TRBV29-1 to TRBJ2-3; 11 bases fit TRBD1. The CDR3 is 14 amino acids. CDR1 SQVTM and CDR2 ANQGSEA come from the germline V gene. Losses at the gene ends were 7 bases for V and 3 bases for J; bases not matched to a gene: 6. CDR3 sequence reads: CSDRTGGATDTQYF. The CDR3 bases are TGCAGCGACAGGACAGGGGGCGCAACAGATACGCAGTATTTT.

This rearrangement joins TRBV9 to TRBJ1-4; no reliable D call. V gave up 0 bases and J gave up 3 bases, with 6 bases separating them. The germline V gene encodes CDR1 SGDLS and CDR2 YYNGEE. The CDR3 has 14 amino acids. The CDR3 loop reads CASSVDGANEKLFF. The CDR3 nucleotides are TGTGCCAGCAGCGTAGATGGAGCTAATGAAAAACTGTTTTTT.

This chain links TRBV7-2 with TRBJ2-3; D possibly corresponds to TRBD2 (5 bases). Trimming pared 0 bases from V and 5 bases from J, leaving 6 bases between. CDR3 length: 13 amino acids. Germline lookup yields CDR1 SGHTA and CDR2 FQGNSA. The CDR3: CASSLARVDTQYF. The CDR3 bases are TGTGCCAGCAGCTTAGCGAGGGTAGATACGCAGTATTTT.

The genes are TRBV15 and TRBJ1-5, with 7 bases aligning to TRBD1. J was trimmed by 8 bases and V by 0 bases; bases with no gene match: 7. Germline V gene sequence: CDR1 LNHNV, CDR2 YYDKDF (reference sequence). This CDR3 is 15 amino acids long. CDR3: CATSRDMAGTEPQHF. The DNA for the CDR3 is TGTGCCACCAGCAGAGATATGGCGGGGACAGAGCCCCAGCATTTT.

The chain employs TRBV7-8 and TRBJ1-2; 8 positions agree with TRBD1. The CDR3 totals 14 residues. CDR1 is SGHVS and CDR2 is FQNEAQ in the germline V gene. Trimming took 5 bases from V and 9 from J; bases not matched to a gene: 11. The chain's CDR3 is CASSLPGTGMSYTF. CDR3 sequence (DNA): TGTGCCAGCAGCCTACCTGGGACAGGAATGAGCTACACCTTC.

J is TRBJ2-1 and V is TRBV7-9, with D perhaps matching TRBD1 (5 bases). CDR1 and CDR2 from the germline V gene are SEHNR and FQNEAQ (reference sequence). V shed 2 bases and J shed 8 bases, with 13 bases lying between them. CDR3 length equals 14 residues. The CDR3 loop reads CASSLFARVDEQFF. CDR3 bases: TGTGCCAGCAGCTTATTCGCCAGGGTGGATGAGCAGTTCTTC. Using reference TRBV7-9 and TRBJ2-1 for the parts outside the CDR3, the full variable domain is DTGVSQNPRHKITKRGQNVTFRCDPISEHNRLYWYRQTLGQGPEFLTYFQNEAQLEKSRLLSDRFSAERPKGSFSTLEIQRTEQGDSAMYLCASSLFARVDEQFFGPGTRLTVL.

This clone was detected only a few times. This rearrangement joins TRBV4-1 to TRBJ2-7; maybe TRBD1 (5 bases). The CDR3 has 15 residues. Germline CDR1 is MGHRA and CDR2 is YSYEKL. V was shortened by 3 bases and J by 3 bases, with 15 bases between the two germline ends. The CDR3 coding sequence is TGCGCCAGCAGCCAGACCGACAGTCCTTACTACGAGCAGTACTTC. Translation gives CASSQTDSPYYEQYF.